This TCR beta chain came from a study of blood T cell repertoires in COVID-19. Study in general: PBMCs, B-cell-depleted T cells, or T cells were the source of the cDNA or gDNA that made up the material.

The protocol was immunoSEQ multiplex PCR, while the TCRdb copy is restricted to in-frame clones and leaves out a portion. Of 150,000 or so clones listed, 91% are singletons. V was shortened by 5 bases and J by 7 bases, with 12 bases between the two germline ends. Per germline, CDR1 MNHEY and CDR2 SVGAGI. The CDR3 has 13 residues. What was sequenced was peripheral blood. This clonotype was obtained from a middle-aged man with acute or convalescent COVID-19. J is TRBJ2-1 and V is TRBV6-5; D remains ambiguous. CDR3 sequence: CASSHLPENEQFF. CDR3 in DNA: TGTGCCAGCAGTCATTTGCCAGAAAATGAGCAGTTCTTC.